The TCR beta chain under discussion was sequenced for a study of blood T cells in healthy people across ages. This clonotype has more than one count but fewer than ten. A second PCR, run for roughly 6 to 11 cycles, used a sample-barcoded 5' primer plus a J-beta primer mix. MiXCR, run by TCRdb on the 5' RACE reads, gives a single entry per CDR3 protein. The table records hundreds of thousands of distinct CDR3 sequences, roughly 25% of them present only once. These same data were also listed under a study on T cells of mothers and their children.

The sequencing sample was made of blood. The receptor comes from a boy aged 10-17 years in good health.

CDR3 residues: CASSLWPGEGEQYF. The CDR3 DNA reads TGTGCCAGCAGCTTATGGCCAGGGGAGGGCGAGCAGTACTTC. V is TRBV7-3 and J is TRBJ2-5; D may be TRBD2 (7 bases). The better agreement between TRBJ2-7 and the DNA end casts doubt on the J call. This CDR3 spans 14 amino acids. Germline values: CDR1 SGHTA, CDR2 FQGTGA.